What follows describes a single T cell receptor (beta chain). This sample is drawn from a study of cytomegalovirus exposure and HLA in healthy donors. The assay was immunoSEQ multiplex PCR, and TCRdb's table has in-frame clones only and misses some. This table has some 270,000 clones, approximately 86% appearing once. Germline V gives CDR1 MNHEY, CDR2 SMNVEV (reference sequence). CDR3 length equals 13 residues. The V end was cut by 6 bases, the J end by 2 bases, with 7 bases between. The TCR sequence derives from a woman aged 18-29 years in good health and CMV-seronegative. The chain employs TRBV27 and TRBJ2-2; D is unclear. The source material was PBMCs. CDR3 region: CASSPVNTGELFF. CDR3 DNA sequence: TGTGCCAGCAGCCCAGTCAACACCGGGGAGCTGTTTTTT.